The clone carrying this T cell receptor beta chain has a count of ten or more. Its specificity is unknown. Per germline, CDR1 SGHAT and CDR2 FQNNGV. The junction had 7 bases not matched to a gene; V was cut back by 5 bases and J by 4 bases. This CDR3 has 16 residues. These data come from a study of identical twins. Study findings and constraints: For cord blood, abundant beta clonotypes had fewer insertions, unlike memory repertoires, which showed none.

cDNA molecules carried unique molecular identifiers, and template switching added a universal primer site. Via MiXCR, TCRdb re-called the 5' RACE reads, giving one row per CDR3 protein. Here the sample spans 350,000 to 450,000 distinct CDR3 sequences, roughly 18% being singletons. What was sequenced was naive T cells sorted from blood. This chain links TRBV11-2 with TRBJ2-2; 10 nucleotides line up with TRBD1. The TCR comes from a man in his fifties in good health. CDR3 sequence reads: CASSHRTGGVTGELFF. Here the CDR3 DNA reads TGTGCCAGCAGCCACCGGACAGGGGGAGTCACCGGGGAGCTGTTTTTT.